This is a list of T cell receptor beta chains from one sample in a study of blood T cell repertoires in COVID-19. Generated by immunoSEQ multiplex PCR, the TCRdb table keeps only in-frame clones and is missing some. Counted here are around 60,000 clones, 90% occurring once; the ten biggest clones make up over 0.95%. Sequenced: peripheral blood. The receptor set was obtained from a man between 60 and 75 years old with acute or convalescent COVID-19. Each CDR3 is given with its conserved first and last residue. The D gene is left open where the match is weak. Expanded clones get a size class; other rows say once, few or many, or leave the size out.

TRBJ1-1,NA,NA,TRBV5-4,CASSSPLEGTNTEAFF,TGTGCCAGCAGCTCACCGCTGGAGGGAACGAACACTGAAGCTTTCTTT
TRBJ1-3,NA,NA,TRBV21-1,CASSKGSVGRASGNTIYF,TGTGCCAGCAGCAAAGGATCGGTCGGCAGGGCTTCTGGAAACACCATATATTTT
TRBJ2-3,NA,NA,TRBV9,CASSVGTGVTTDTQYF,TGTGCCAGCAGCGTAGGAACGGGGGTCACGACAGATACGCAGTATTTT
TRBJ1-2,NA,few,TRBV2,CASSPRRDTSYGYTF,TGTGCCAGCAGTCCTCGAAGGGACACTTCCTATGGCTACACCTTC
TRBJ1-2,NA,NA,TRBV12-3/TRBV12-4,CASSFRASYGYTF,TGTGCCAGCAGTTTCAGGGCCTCCTATGGCTACACCTTC
TRBJ1-2,TRBD1,NA,TRBV10-3,CAISPGTGGYGYTF,TGTGCCATCAGTCCCGGGACAGGGGGCTATGGCTACACCTTC
TRBJ1-2,NA,NA,TRBV3-1/TRBV3-2,CASSQGVDRFYGYTF,TGTGCCAGCAGCCAAGGGGTAGACAGATTCTATGGCTACACCTTC
TRBJ1-2,NA,few,TRBV28,CASSPGDRIGGYTF,TGTGCCAGCAGCCCCGGAGACAGGATAGGGGGCTACACCTTC
TRBJ1-1,TRBD1,NA,TRBV2,CASSEATGMTEAFF,TGTGCCAGCAGTGAGGCGACAGGGATGACTGAAGCTTTCTTT
TRBJ1-1,NA,NA,TRBV30,CAWSWGENTEAFF,TGTGCCTGGAGTTGGGGCGAGAACACTGAAGCTTTCTTT
TRBJ1-4,TRBD1,NA,TRBV15,CATSRESLSGTATNEKLFF,TGTGCCACCAGCAGAGAGAGCTTATCCGGGACAGCAACTAATGAAAAACTGTTTTTT
TRBJ1-2,TRBD1,NA,TRBV2,CASRNTGGRGYGYTF,TGTGCCAGCAGGAATACAGGGGGCAGGGGCTATGGCTACACCTTC
TRBJ1-1,NA,NA,TRBV18,CASSPSQDTEAFF,TGTGCCAGCTCACCTTCGCAGGACACTGAAGCTTTCTTT
TRBJ2-3,TRBD2,NA,TRBV2,CASSTPSGGTDTQYF,TGTGCCAGCAGTACCCCTAGCGGGGGGACAGATACGCAGTATTTT
TRBJ2-7,TRBD2,NA,TRBV5-1,CASSLGLAGKHEQYF,TGCGCCAGCAGCTTGGGGCTAGCGGGGAAGCACGAGCAGTACTTC
TRBJ1-2,NA,NA,TRBV5-4,CASSMTGRANYGYTF,TGTGCCAGCAGCATGACAGGAAGGGCTAACTATGGCTACACCTTC
TRBJ2-3,NA,NA,TRBV6-1,CASNEQGASTDTQYF,TGTGCCAGCAATGAACAGGGCGCTAGCACAGATACGCAGTATTTT
TRBJ1-1,NA,NA,TRBV20-1,CRVGADTEAFF,TGCAGAGTGGGGGCGGACACTGAAGCTTTCTTT
TRBJ2-5,NA,NA,TRBV2,CASRDPLTPEYF,TGTGCCAGCAGAGATCCTTTGACTCCCGAGTACTTC
TRBJ1-2,NA,NA,TRBV7-2,CASSLGGGQGYGYTF,TGTGCCAGCAGCTTAGGGGGTGGGCAGGGGTATGGCTACACCTTC
TRBJ1-5,NA,once,TRBV18,CASSLGGGYNQPQHF,TGTGCCAGCTCACTGGGAGGGGGGTACAATCAGCCCCAGCATTTT
TRBJ1-2,NA,NA,TRBV6-5,CASSYQRDGNYGYTF,TGTGCCAGCAGTTACCAGAGAGACGGGAACTATGGCTACACCTTC
TRBJ1-1,TRBD1,NA,TRBV7-3,CASSLGGQGAIPIF,TGTGCCAGCAGCTTAGGGGGACAGGGGGCGATACCGATCTTT
TRBJ1-4,NA,NA,TRBV7-9,CASSLQGYEKLFF,TGTGCCAGCAGCCTACAGGGCTATGAAAAACTGTTTTTT
TRBJ1-1,TRBD1,once,TRBV19,CASSRDRGQTEAFF,TGTGCCAGTAGTAGGGACAGGGGACAGACTGAAGCTTTCTTT
TRBJ2-7,NA,once,TRBV15,CATSREAGAYEQYF,TGTGCCACCAGCAGAGAGGCGGGGGCATACGAGCAGTACTTC
TRBJ1-2,NA,few,TRBV6-1,CASSEARVRSYTF,TGTGCCAGCAGTGAAGCGCGAGTAAGAAGCTACACCTTC
TRBJ1-2,TRBD1,NA,TRBV27,CASGSQGAYGYTF,TGTGCCAGCGGATCCCAGGGGGCGTATGGCTACACCTTC
TRBJ1-5,TRBD1,NA,TRBV19,CASSHRGHQPQHF,TGTGCCAGTAGCCACAGGGGGCATCAGCCCCAGCATTTT
TRBJ2-1,TRBD2,NA,TRBV19,CASSVGLAVINEQFF,TGTGCCAGTAGTGTCGGACTAGCGGTGATCAATGAGCAGTTCTTC
TRBJ1-3,TRBD1,few,TRBV11-2,CASSLERTGGLGGNTIYF,TGTGCCAGCAGCTTAGAACGGACAGGCGGACTTGGTGGAAACACCATATATTTT
TRBJ1-4,NA,NA,TRBV7-9,CASSSSLVRGTNEKLFF,TGTGCCAGCAGCTCCTCACTTGTACGGGGAACTAATGAAAAACTGTTTTTT
TRBJ1-3,NA,NA,TRBV5-6,CASSLRGFSPRGNTIYF,TGTGCCAGCAGCTTGAGGGGGTTTTCACCCAGGGGAAACACCATATATTTT
TRBJ2-7,TRBD1,NA,TRBV7-2,CASGRDRAYEQYF,TGTGCCAGCGGCCGGGACAGGGCCTACGAGCAGTACTTC
TRBJ1-3,NA,NA,TRBV6-5,CASSNSYTSGNTIYF,TGTGCCAGCAGCAACAGTTATACCTCTGGAAACACCATATATTTT
TRBJ1-1,NA,NA,TRBV2,CASTDTRYLEAFF,TGTGCCAGCACCGACACACGATACCTTGAAGCTTTCTTT
TRBJ1-5,NA,NA,TRBV5-6,CASSLGLNGRGNQPQHF,TGTGCCAGCAGCCTGGGCCTCAACGGCCGGGGCAATCAGCCCCAGCATTTT
TRBJ1-5,NA,NA,TRBV5-4,CASSLGGEYNQPQHF,TGTGCCAGCAGCTTGGGGGGCGAGTACAATCAGCCCCAGCATTTT
TRBJ2-7,NA,NA,TRBV24-1,CATSVGYLPYEQYF,TGTGCCACCAGTGTCGGGTACCTTCCCTACGAGCAGTACTTC
TRBJ2-3,TRBD2,NA,TRBV7-9,CASSYRGLAEDTQYF,TGTGCCAGCAGCTATAGAGGACTAGCAGAAGATACGCAGTATTTT
TRBJ2-7,TRBD1,NA,TRBV30,CAWTKTGAPSYEQYF,TGTGCCTGGACAAAGACAGGGGCCCCCTCCTACGAGCAGTACTTC
TRBJ1-1,TRBD1,NA,TRBV12-5,CASGFTGAQTEAFF,TGTGCTAGTGGCTTCACAGGGGCCCAGACTGAAGCTTTCTTT
TRBJ1-5,NA,NA,TRBV6-5,CASSLQGRNQPQHF,TGTGCCAGCAGTCTTCAGGGGCGGAATCAGCCCCAGCATTTT
TRBJ1-2,TRBD1,NA,TRBV2,CASSGGSRDRGDGYTF,TGTGCCAGCAGCGGCGGATCTAGGGACAGGGGAGATGGCTACACCTTC
TRBJ2-1,TRBD2,NA,TRBV5-1,CASSSGGTSLYNEQFF,TGCGCCAGCAGCTCGGGAGGGACTAGTCTCTACAATGAGCAGTTCTTC
TRBJ2-5,NA,once,TRBV7-9,CASSSKDKPQETQYF,TGTGCCAGCAGCTCAAAGGACAAACCTCAAGAGACCCAGTACTTC
TRBJ1-5,NA,NA,TRBV7-6,CASSLLLGGQPQHF,TGTGCCAGCAGCTTACTTCTCGGTGGTCAGCCCCAGCATTTT
TRBJ1-1,TRBD1,NA,TRBV10-3,CAMRTGENTEAFF,TGTGCCATGAGGACAGGGGAGAACACTGAAGCTTTCTTT
TRBJ1-5,NA,few,TRBV24-1,CATGGGSRGNQPQHF,TGTGCCACCGGGGGGGGTTCGAGGGGTAATCAGCCCCAGCATTTT
TRBJ1-2,NA,NA,TRBV28,CASSLGPGNYGYTF,TGTGCCAGCAGTCTGGGGCCCGGAAACTATGGCTACACCTTC
TRBJ1-3,NA,NA,TRBV7-9,CASSPMTTSSGNTIYF,TGTGCCAGCAGCCCCATGACTACCTCCTCTGGAAACACCATATATTTT
TRBJ2-7,NA,NA,TRBV6-6,CASSGPGSYEQYF,TGTGCCAGCAGTGGACCGGGATCCTACGAGCAGTACTTC
TRBJ1-6,NA,NA,TRBV13,CASSLQPGQINSPLHF,TGTGCCAGCAGCTTACAACCGGGACAAATTAATTCACCCCTCCACTTT
TRBJ1-2,NA,NA,TRBV7-2,CASSLAPGYYGYTF,TGTGCCAGCAGCCTGGCGCCAGGGTACTATGGCTACACCTTC
TRBJ1-1,NA,NA,TRBV7-2,CASSLASGNTEAFF,TGTGCCAGCAGCTTAGCGTCAGGGAACACTGAAGCTTTCTTT
TRBJ1-3,NA,NA,TRBV27,CASSPPVGNTIYF,TGTGCCAGCAGTCCCCCAGTGGGAAACACCATATATTTT
TRBJ1-2,TRBD1,NA,TRBV19,CASSDRDRANYGYTF,TGTGCCAGTAGCGACAGGGACAGGGCTAACTATGGCTACACCTTC
TRBJ2-7,TRBD1,NA,TRBV10-3,CAISGPDRGSSEQYF,TGTGCCATCAGTGGGCCGGACAGGGGGTCCTCCGAGCAGTACTTC